This TCR beta chain was observed in a study of early T cells in non-severe SARS-CoV-2 infection. Looking at the study overall: RNA in bulk from unsorted whole blood was sequenced, and chains were unpaired. The study, taken as a whole, reports: VDJdb matching, biased toward anti-spike CD8 responses, missed private and CD4 specificities.

This clonotype was recorded many times. Its antigen is not identified. TCRdb recomputed calls from the 5' RACE reads with MiXCR, one row per CDR3 protein. The table shows over 15,000 distinct CDR3 sequences, with about 5.5% occurring only once. Trimming took off 0 bases at V and 2 bases at J, with 8 bases between the two ends. This CDR3 region has 15 residues. CDR1 SGHAT and CDR2 FQNNGV come from the germline V gene. The sequence was collected from an adult who was a healthcare worker with PCR-confirmed SARS-CoV-2 infection or an uninfected control (not recorded which). Sample: whole blood. The chain employs TRBV11-2 and TRBJ2-1; D is unresolved. The CDR3 here is CASSLEASPYNEQFF. CDR3 DNA: TGTGCCAGCAGCTTAGAGGCAAGCCCCTACAATGAGCAGTTCTTC.